This T cell receptor (beta chain) was observed in a study of CD8 T cells in ankylosing spondylitis. Study-level findings and limits: Disease-associated clones were reportedly significantly overrepresented in matched ankylosing spondylitis synovial fluid. Typical of ankylosing spondylitis blood, it appeared, was a TCR beta motif of several highly homologous variants. Relatively rare in peripheral blood, disease-linked clones were also CD8+.

TCRdb ran MiXCR on the 5' RACE reads and lists one entry per CDR3 protein. Counted here are 200,000 to 250,000 distinct CDR3 sequences, under 8.5% occurring once; the ten biggest clones make up roughly 5%. This clonotype was recorded at least ten times. The antigen is unknown. The sequence was collected from a female donor with ankylosing spondylitis or in good health (not recorded which). The sample comprised blood, either unsorted or a sorted T cell fraction (not recorded which).

CDR3 residues: CSAGRAGPYEQYF. The CDR3 nucleotides are TGCAGTGCTGGTAGAGCGGGGCCCTACGAGCAGTACTTC. This rearrangement joins TRBV20-1 to TRBJ2-7; 7 nucleotides agree with TRBD2. The V gene end was trimmed by 5 bases and the J gene end by 2 bases; junction bases not matched to a gene: 6. Per germline, CDR1 DFQATT and CDR2 SNEGSKA (reference sequence). The CDR3 extends over 13 amino acids.